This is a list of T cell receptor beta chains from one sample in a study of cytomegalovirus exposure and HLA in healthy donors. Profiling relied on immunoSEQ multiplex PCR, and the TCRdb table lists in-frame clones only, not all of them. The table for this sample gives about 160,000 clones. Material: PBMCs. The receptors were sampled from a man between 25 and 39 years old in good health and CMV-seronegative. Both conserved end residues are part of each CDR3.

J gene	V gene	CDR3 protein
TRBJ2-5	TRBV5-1	CASSSHVVGPNLEQYF
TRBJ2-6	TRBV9	CASSVRLLGANVLTF
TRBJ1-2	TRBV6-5	CASSYSTGRGYTF
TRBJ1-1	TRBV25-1	CASRTHTGDTEAFF
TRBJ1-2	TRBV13	CASSLSRAATANYGYTF
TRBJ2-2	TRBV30	CAGIAGANTGELFF
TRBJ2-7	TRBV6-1	CASSEGDSGAAGQYF
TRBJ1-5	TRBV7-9	CASSKGVQPQHF
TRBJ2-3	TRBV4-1	CASSHSFRDLSTDTQYF
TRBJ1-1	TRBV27	CASSLYGTGRGSTEAFF
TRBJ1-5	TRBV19	CASSIEENRGFVGGNQPQHF
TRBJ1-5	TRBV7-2	CASSSRRGNQPQHF
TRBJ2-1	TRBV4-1	CASSQGLAGVDEQFF
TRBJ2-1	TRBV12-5	CASGLLAGGPHEQFF
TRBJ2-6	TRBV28	CASSSGGGRAGGANVLTF
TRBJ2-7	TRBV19	CASSTVTAPYEQYF
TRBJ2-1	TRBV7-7	CASRSSGTEYNEQFF
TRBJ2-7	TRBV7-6	CASSSLSGRDYEQYF
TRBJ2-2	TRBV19	CASKFSVGRVTGELFF
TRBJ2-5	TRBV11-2	CASSLEYYRTQYF
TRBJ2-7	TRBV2	CASIKGGQYF
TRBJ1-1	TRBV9	CASSVVAGNTEAFF
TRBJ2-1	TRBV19	CASSPQGGLADQQFF
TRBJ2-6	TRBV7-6	CASSSGQGALSGANVLTF
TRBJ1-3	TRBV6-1	CASSLDGSSGNTIYF
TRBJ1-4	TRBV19	CASNDGANEKLFF
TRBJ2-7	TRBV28	CASSLTPSGSSYEQYF
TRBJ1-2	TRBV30	CAWRGRGYGYTF
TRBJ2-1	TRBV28	CASSTAGFGTGSHEQFF
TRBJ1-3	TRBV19	CASSFQGALNTIYF
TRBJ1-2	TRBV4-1	CASSQDTRTTTLYGYTF
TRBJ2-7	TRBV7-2	CASSARQGPYEQYF
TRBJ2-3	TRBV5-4	CASSSYSGRGTDTQYF
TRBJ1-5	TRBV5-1	CASSPGGSNQPQHF
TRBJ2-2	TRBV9	CASSGTNTGELFF
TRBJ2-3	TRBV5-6	CASSSGWRDSFTDTQYF
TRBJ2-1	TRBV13	CASSPWTSVNEQFF
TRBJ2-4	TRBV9	CASSVASGEDIQYF
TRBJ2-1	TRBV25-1	CASSAGLAGAIEQFF
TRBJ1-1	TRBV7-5	CVRPGQSNTEAFF
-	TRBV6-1	CASSLPYEQYF
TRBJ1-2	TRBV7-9	CASSLVVAGLDGYTF
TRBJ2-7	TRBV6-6	CASSYLNRAYEQYF
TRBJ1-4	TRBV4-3	CASSPQEGRTNEKLFF
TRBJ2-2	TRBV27	CASSLAGGSFGAGELFF
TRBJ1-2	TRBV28	CASSPHSGGYGYTF